The source of this T cell receptor (beta chain) is a study of T-cell reconstitution after alpha-beta-depleted transplantation in children. Findings of the study overall: Expanded clones from the graft, numbering several hundred, reportedly supplied alpha-beta T cells about two months after transplant. The origin of high day-60 TCRbeta diversity in some patients lay in surviving recipient T cells and thymic progenitors. Fresh T-cell production supplied most of the T-cell counts and diversity seen one year after transplant.

Ten or more counts support this clonotype. Its antigen is as yet unknown. Germline CDR1 and CDR2: ENHRY and SYGVKD. Between the trimmed V and J ends, which lost 4 bases and 0 bases, there was a span of 3 bases. This CDR3 is 13 amino acids long. Library preparation (for TCRbeta) was performed with unique molecular identifiers. TCRdb re-analysed the PCR reads in MiXCR, keeping a single row per CDR3 protein. The table lists hundreds of thousands of distinct CDR3 sequences, 7.5% to 9.5% of them singletons. The TCR comes from a male patient younger than 18 who had a stem cell transplant for acute lymphoblastic leukemia, so the T cells may come from the graft donor. V and J are TRBV10-3 and TRBJ2-2; no definite D call. The source was PBMCs, mostly from graft donor cells, collected 180 days after TCRalphabeta/CD19-depleted stem cell transplant. CDR3 sequence (DNA): TGTGCCATCAGTGCTTCGAACACCGGGGAGCTGTTTTTT. The encoded protein is CAISASNTGELFF.